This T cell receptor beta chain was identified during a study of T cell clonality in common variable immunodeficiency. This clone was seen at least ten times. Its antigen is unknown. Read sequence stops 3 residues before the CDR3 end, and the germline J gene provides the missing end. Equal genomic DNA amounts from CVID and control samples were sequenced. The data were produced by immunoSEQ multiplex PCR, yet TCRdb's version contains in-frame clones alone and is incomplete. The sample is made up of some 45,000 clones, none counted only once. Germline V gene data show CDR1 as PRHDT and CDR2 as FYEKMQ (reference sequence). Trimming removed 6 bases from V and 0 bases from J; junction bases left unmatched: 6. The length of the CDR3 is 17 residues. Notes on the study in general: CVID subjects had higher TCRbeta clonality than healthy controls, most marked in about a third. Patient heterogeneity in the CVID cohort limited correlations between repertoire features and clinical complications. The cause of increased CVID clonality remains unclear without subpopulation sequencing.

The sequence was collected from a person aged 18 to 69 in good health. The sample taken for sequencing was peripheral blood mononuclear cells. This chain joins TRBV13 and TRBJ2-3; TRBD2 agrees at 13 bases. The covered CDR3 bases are TGTGCCAGCAGATTTTGGACTAGCGGGGGCAGCACAGATACG. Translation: CASRFWTSGGSTDT. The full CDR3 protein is CASRFWTSGGSTDTQYF.